This T cell receptor beta chain was captured by sequencing in a study of T cell repertoires in cytomegalovirus infection. Study background: An indication of both CMV infection and matching HLA type came from public TCR beta signatures.

TCRdb used MiXCR to reprocess the reads, holding one entry per CDR3 protein. The sample shows about 480,000 distinct CDR3 sequences, 30% to 40% of them seen only once. This clonotype was picked up many times. Its antigen is unidentified. This TCR was recovered from a human donor in good health (CMV status not recorded). Some clones in this sample may be carry-over from other donors' samples. Sequenced material: cultured PBMCs, taken from culture after CMV antigen stimulation.

Here the CDR3 reads CASSRGGRDMNTEAFF. The CDR3 DNA follows: TGTGCCAGCAGCAGAGGGGGTCGGGACATGAACACTGAAGCTTTCTTT. V usage is TRBV6-6 and J usage is TRBJ1-1; D may be TRBD1 (6 bases). This CDR3 has 16 amino acids. Per the germline V gene, CDR1 is MNHNY and CDR2 is SVGAGI (reference sequence). Trimming left V 6 bases short and J 0 bases short, with 17 bases between.